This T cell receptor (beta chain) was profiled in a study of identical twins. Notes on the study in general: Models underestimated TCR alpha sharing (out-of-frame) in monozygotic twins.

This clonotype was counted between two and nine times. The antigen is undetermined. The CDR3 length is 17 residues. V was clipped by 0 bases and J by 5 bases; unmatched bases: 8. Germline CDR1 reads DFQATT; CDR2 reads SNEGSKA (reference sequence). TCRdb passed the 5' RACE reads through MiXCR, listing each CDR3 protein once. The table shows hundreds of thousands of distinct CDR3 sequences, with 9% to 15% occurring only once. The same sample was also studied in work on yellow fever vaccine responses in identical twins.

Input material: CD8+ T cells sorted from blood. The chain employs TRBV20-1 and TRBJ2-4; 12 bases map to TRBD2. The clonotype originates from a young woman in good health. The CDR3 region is CSARDGLAGGLENIQYF. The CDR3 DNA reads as TGCAGTGCTAGAGATGGGCTAGCGGGGGGGCTTGAAAACATTCAGTACTTC.